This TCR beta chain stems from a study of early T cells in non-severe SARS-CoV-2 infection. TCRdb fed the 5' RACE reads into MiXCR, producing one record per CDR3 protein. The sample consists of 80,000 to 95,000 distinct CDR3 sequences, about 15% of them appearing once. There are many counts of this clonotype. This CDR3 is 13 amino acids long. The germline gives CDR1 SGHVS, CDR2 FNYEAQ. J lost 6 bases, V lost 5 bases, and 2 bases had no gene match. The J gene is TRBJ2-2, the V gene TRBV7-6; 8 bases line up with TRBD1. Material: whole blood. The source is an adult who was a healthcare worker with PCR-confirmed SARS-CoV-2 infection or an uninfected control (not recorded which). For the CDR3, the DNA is TGTGCCAGCAGCCACAGGGGGTCCGGGGAGCTGTTTTTT. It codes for CASSHRGSGELFF.